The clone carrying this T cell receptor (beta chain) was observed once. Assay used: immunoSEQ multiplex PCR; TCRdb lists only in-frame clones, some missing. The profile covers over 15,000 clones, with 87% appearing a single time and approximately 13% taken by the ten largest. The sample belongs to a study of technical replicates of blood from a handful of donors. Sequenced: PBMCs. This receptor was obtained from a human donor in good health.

The CDR3 region has the DNA TGTGCCAGCAGCGAAAGGTCCAGCGGGAAGGTCGGTTGGGAGCTGTTTTTT. Amino acids: CASSERSSGKVGWELFF. J is TRBJ2-2 and V is TRBV4-2; 7 nucleotides align to TRBD2. Looked up from germline, CDR1 is LGHNA and CDR2 is YNFKEQ. The CDR3 is 17 residues long. Unmatched junction bases numbered 18, after V lost 5 bases and J lost 9 bases.